This TCR beta chain came from a study of glioma-infiltrating T cells after dendritic cell vaccination. The overall study: Between about 2002 and 2013, patients got autologous tumor lysate-pulsed dendritic cell vaccines.

The time point is: after dendritic cell vaccination, including at tumor progression/relapse. Isocitrate dehydrogenase mutation was absent in all glioblastoma patients. Before vaccination, two weeks after the third vaccination, and at progression, PBMC were collected. The CDR3 has 16 amino acids. V shed 3 bases and J shed 6 bases, with 18 bases lying between them. Germline V gives CDR1 ENHRY, CDR2 SYGVKD. Some clones are missing from TCRdb's copy, which holds only in-frame ones; the method was immunoSEQ multiplex PCR. The sample holds under 75,000 clones; more than 75% are singletons and the top ten take roughly 9%.

The V call is TRBV10-3, the J call TRBJ1-5; D ambiguous. This material consisted of blood, taken after dendritic cell vaccination. This receptor was obtained from a human donor with glioblastoma. The CDR3 coding sequence is TGTGCCATCAGTGACCCGGGTAGTAAGGTGTCTCAGCCCCAGCATTTT. Protein: CAISDPGSKVSQPQHF.